The 17 T cell receptor beta chains reported below all come from one sample, sequenced in a study of cytomegalovirus exposure and HLA in healthy donors. Use of 60 Vbeta and 13 Jbeta primers characterized the PCR. Profiling relied on immunoSEQ multiplex PCR, and the TCRdb table lists in-frame clones only, not all of them. Here the sample spans about 150,000 clones, roughly 80% being singletons. Sequences were obtained from PBMCs. All receptors derive from a male donor in good health and CMV-seronegative.

The chain employs TRBV7-2 and TRBJ1-1, with 9 nucleotides matching TRBD1. Per the germline V gene, CDR1 is SGHTA and CDR2 is FQGNSA. The CDR3 is 15 residues long. Germline trimming cut 5 bases from V and 3 bases from J; bases unmatched to any gene: 7. The CDR3 nucleotides read TGTGCCAGCAGCACCCGGACAGGGGCCGACACTGAAGCTTTCTTT. Encoded protein: CASSTRTGADTEAFF.

DNA for the CDR3: TGCGCCAGCAGCTTGGTGGTCGCGGCTAGTTATGAGCAGTTCTTC. It is translated as CASSLVVAASYEQFF. The J gene is TRBJ2-1, the V gene TRBV5-1; D is undetermined. Germline V gene sequence: CDR1 SGHRS, CDR2 YFSETQ. V was trimmed by 0 bases and J by 8 bases, leaving 15 bases between them. This CDR3 spans 15 amino acids.

The J gene is TRBJ1-3, the V gene TRBV9; D ambiguous. The V and J ends lost 0 bases and 1 base respectively, with 14 bases between them. This CDR3 comprises 17 residues. CDR1 and CDR2 (germline): SGDLS, YYNGEE. This chain's CDR3 is CASSVVPEGISGNTIYF. Written as DNA, the CDR3 is TGTGCCAGCAGCGTAGTCCCTGAGGGCATATCTGGAAACACCATATATTTT.

In this sample, this clone turned up a few times. V gene TRBV28 combines with J gene TRBJ2-1; D might be TRBD2 (7 bases). The V gene lost 4 bases and the J gene lost 6 bases, with 16 bases spanning the gap. This CDR3 is built from 15 residues. CDR1 is MDHEN, CDR2 SYDVKM, per germline. The CDR3 bases are TGTGCCAGCAGTTCACGAGGGGGGGCGGTCAATGAGCAGTTCTTC. Translated, it gives CASSSRGGAVNEQFF.

The chain couples TRBV29-1 to TRBJ2-7; TRBD1 matches at 7 bases. The CDR3 has 21 residues. Germline values: CDR1 SQVTM, CDR2 ANQGSEA. J gave up 3 bases and V 0 bases, and 26 bases lay outside the gene matches. As DNA, the CDR3 is TGCAGCGTTGAAGAACGGGTCGGGACAGAGGGTAAGTACAATCGGGACTACGAGCAGTACTTC. It yields the protein CSVEERVGTEGKYNRDYEQYF.

The chain joins TRBV30 to TRBJ2-3, with 9 bases lining up with TRBD2. With 5 bases clipped from V and 6 bases from J, the junction kept 9 bases outside the gene matches. This CDR3 contains 14 residues. Germline values: CDR1 GTSNPN, CDR2 SVGIG (reference sequence). This CDR3 is CAWVTGGRGDTQYF. For the CDR3, the DNA is TGTGCCTGGGTGACTGGCGGGAGGGGTGATACGCAGTATTTT.

This chain joins TRBV18 and TRBJ2-5, with a weak D call TRBD2 (5 bases). Trimming stripped 6 bases from V and 3 bases from J, with 11 bases between. There are 13 residues in the CDR3. Germline assignment: CDR1 KGHSH and CDR2 LQKENI. CDR3 sequence: CASSRGAEETQYF. The DNA of the CDR3 is TGTGCCAGCTCCCGGGGTGCTGAAGAGACCCAGTACTTC.

This rearrangement joins TRBV29-1 to TRBJ2-7; TRBD1 is a possible D gene (6 bases). The germline CDR1 and CDR2 sequences are SQVTM and ANQGSEA. The CDR3 length is 12 residues. The V and J ends lost 7 bases and 3 bases respectively, with 13 bases between them. This CDR3 is CSAGTSGYEQYF. The CDR3 DNA follows: TGCAGCGCCGGGACATCGGGCTACGAGCAGTACTTC.

J is TRBJ2-1 and V is TRBV5-8; D is perhaps TRBD1 (6 bases). The V gene lost 2 bases and the J gene lost 6 bases, with 9 bases spanning the gap. CDR3 length equals 13 residues. Germline lookup yields CDR1 SGHTS and CDR2 YDEGEE. In DNA, the CDR3 is TGTGCCAGCAGCTTTAAACAGGGCAATGAGCAGTTCTTC. Protein product: CASSFKQGNEQFF.

The chain carries TRBV6-1 and TRBJ2-7; unclear D gene. The germline CDR1 and CDR2 sequences are MNHNS and SASEGT. The CDR3 is made up of 15 amino acids. With 1 base removed from V and 2 bases from J, the gap between germline ends came to 12 bases. As DNA, the CDR3 is TGTGCCAGCAGTGAAGGGCCGAACCCCACCTACGAGCAGTACTTC. Its protein is CASSEGPNPTYEQYF.

The genes are TRBV7-9 and TRBJ2-1; 8 bases align to TRBD2. Germline V gives CDR1 SEHNR, CDR2 FQNEAQ (reference sequence). V trimming: 3 bases; J trimming: 7 bases; junction bases outside the gene matches: 11. The CDR3 totals 16 residues. CDR3 in amino acids: CASSFGGGRSVNEQFF. In DNA, the CDR3 is TGTGCCAGCAGCTTCGGGGGCGGGAGGAGCGTGAATGAGCAGTTCTTC. Complete variable domain (other parts from reference TRBV7-9 and TRBJ2-1): DTGVSQNPRHKITKRGQNVTFRCDPISEHNRLYWYRQTLGQGPEFLTYFQNEAQLEKSRLLSDRFSAERPKGSFSTLEIQRTEQGDSAMYLCASSFGGGRSVNEQFFGPGTRLTVL.

This chain connects TRBV7-2 to TRBJ2-7; the match to TRBD2 covers 10 bases. CDR3 length: 16 amino acids. Germline CDR1 SGHTA, CDR2 FQGNSA. V lost 1 base to trimming and J lost 1 base; unmatched junction nucleotides: 4. This CDR3 reads CASSLEASGRSYEQYF. The CDR3 bases are TGTGCCAGCAGCTTAGAGGCTAGCGGGAGATCCTACGAGCAGTACTTC. The full variable domain, with the rest looked up from reference TRBV7-2 and TRBJ2-7, is GAGVSQSPSNKVTEKGKDVELRCDPISGHTALYWYRQSLGQGLEFLIYFQGNSAPDKSGLPSDRFSAERTGGSVSTLTIQRTQQEDSAVYLCASSLEASGRSYEQYFGPGTRLTVT.

The chain has TRBV6-5 and TRBJ2-4; TRBD1 aligns across 7 bases. J was trimmed by 3 bases and V by 6 bases; bases with no gene match: 8. This CDR3 has 15 residues. The germline V gene has CDR1 MNHEY and CDR2 SVGAGI. CDR3 region: CASSEGAGLKNIQYF. For the CDR3, the DNA is TGTGCCAGCAGCGAGGGGGCCGGCCTCAAAAACATTCAGTACTTC.

This rearrangement joins TRBV29-1 to TRBJ2-7; maybe TRBD1 (5 bases). CDR3 length: 12 residues. Germline loops: CDR1 SQVTM, CDR2 ANQGSEA. V was trimmed by 1 base and J by 3 bases, leaving 7 bases between them. CDR3 in amino acids: CSVEGQNYEQYF. In nucleotides, the CDR3 is TGCAGCGTTGAAGGACAGAACTACGAGCAGTACTTC.

The V and J genes are TRBV27 and TRBJ2-1; maybe TRBD2 (6 bases). The germline V gene encodes CDR1 MNHEY and CDR2 SMNVEV (reference sequence). V was cut by 3 bases and J by 4 bases, with 10 bases left in between. The CDR3 is 14 amino acids. The CDR3 loop reads CASSLIAAYNEQFF. The DNA for the CDR3 is TGTGCCAGCAGTTTGATAGCGGCTTACAATGAGCAGTTCTTC.

The rearrangement uses TRBV5-1 and TRBJ2-7; TRBD2 aligns across 8 bases. The CDR3 loop spans 16 amino acids. With 0 bases clipped from V and 3 bases from J, the junction kept 8 bases outside the gene matches. Germline V gives CDR1 SGHRS, CDR2 YFSETQ. The CDR3 sequence is CASSLGSGGGYYEQYF. The CDR3, as DNA: TGCGCCAGCAGCTTGGGGTCGGGGGGGGGCTACTACGAGCAGTACTTC.

The V call is TRBV30, the J call TRBJ2-5, with 8 bases that match TRBD1. This CDR3 comprises 11 residues. V shed 2 bases, J shed 9 bases, and the junction held 2 bases outside the gene matches. CDR1 and CDR2 from the germline V gene are GTSNPN and SVGIG (reference sequence). Here the CDR3 DNA reads TGTGCCTGGAGTCCACAGGGGGCCCAGTACTTC. Its translation: CAWSPQGAQYF.